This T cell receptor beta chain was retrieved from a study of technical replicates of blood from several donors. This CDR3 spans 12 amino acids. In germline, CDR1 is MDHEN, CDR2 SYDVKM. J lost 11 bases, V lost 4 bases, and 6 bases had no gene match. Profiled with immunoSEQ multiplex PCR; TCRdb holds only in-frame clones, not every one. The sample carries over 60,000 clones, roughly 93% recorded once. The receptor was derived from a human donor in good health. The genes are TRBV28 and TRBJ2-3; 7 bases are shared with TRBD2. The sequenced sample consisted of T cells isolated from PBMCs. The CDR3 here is CASSSSAGRQYF. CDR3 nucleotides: TGTGCCAGCAGTTCCTCAGCGGGAAGGCAGTATTTT.